Listed below are T cell receptor beta chains from one sample, sequenced in a study of beta chain features in type 1 diabetes. This table comes from immunoSEQ multiplex PCR, and its TCRdb copy is limited to in-frame clones, with some not included. The table has almost 350,000 clones, roughly 8% seen once. The material sequenced was central memory CD4+ T cells from blood. These receptors all stem from a woman aged 18-29 years in good health. CDR3s include the opening cysteine and the closing phenylalanine or tryptophan. D genes are given only for firm matches. Where a row states a size, it is once, few, many or the class of an expanded clone; other rows omit it.

CDR3nt	CDR3aa	d_gene	abundance	v_gene	j_gene
TGCGCCAGCAGCCAGATTGAAGGAGGGGGGACCCAGTACTTC	CASSQIEGGGTQYF	NA	NA	TRBV4-1	TRBJ2-5
TGTGCCAGCTCACCACAGCCTAGCGGGACCACAGATACGCAGTATTTT	CASSPQPSGTTDTQYF	TRBD2	NA	TRBV18	TRBJ2-3
TGCGCCAGCAGCCAAGAACCTAGTATCTACGAGCAGTACTTC	CASSQEPSIYEQYF	NA	few	TRBV4-3	TRBJ2-7
TGTGCCAGCTCACCGATCCGGGACAGGGGGAGGACAGATACGCAGTATTTT	CASSPIRDRGRTDTQYF	TRBD1	few	TRBV18	TRBJ2-3
TGTGCCAGCTCACCACGACAGGGGGATTTCTGGTCTCAGCATTTT	CASSPRQGDFWSQHF	TRBD1	NA	TRBV18	TRBJ1-5
TGTGCCAGCACCTTATTTGGGGGGGCTGTTCCAGATACGCAGTATTTT	CASTLFGGAVPDTQYF	NA	few	TRBV7-9	TRBJ2-3
TGTGCCAGCAGGATTAATGAAAAACTGTTTTTT	CASRINEKLFF	NA	NA	TRBV2	TRBJ1-4
TGTGCCAGCAGCGCCCAGGCCCGGGGGGCGTTGACAGATACGCAGTATTTT	CASSAQARGALTDTQYF	NA	few	TRBV5-6	TRBJ2-3
TGTGCCAGCAACCAGGGACACACCTACGAGCAGTACTTC	CASNQGHTYEQYF	NA	few	TRBV6-6	TRBJ2-7
TGCGCCAGCACCCTTGGAACTAGGGAGACCCAGTACTTC	CASTLGTRETQYF	NA	few	TRBV5-1	TRBJ2-5
TGCGCCAGCAGCCAAGACTCTAAAACGGGGGCCAACGTCCTGACTTTC	CASSQDSKTGANVLTF	NA	NA	TRBV4-3	TRBJ2-6
TGCGCCAGCAGCCCCGGGACAGGGGTGAACGAGCAGTACTTC	CASSPGTGVNEQYF	TRBD1	few	TRBV5-1	TRBJ2-7